Presented here are 3 T cell receptor beta chains from one specimen sequenced in a study of T cell responses to AZD1222 COVID-19 vaccine. The method was immunoSEQ multiplex PCR; TCRdb's version includes in-frame clones alone and lacks a portion of them. The table shows over 120,000 clones, with about 94% occurring only once. The starting material was peripheral blood, obtained on day 0 of AZD1222 vaccination. These receptors all stem from an adult in good health.

The rearrangement links TRBV11-2 to TRBJ2-2; no clear D gene. The CDR3 covers 16 residues. V was clipped by 4 bases and J by 6 bases, with 18 bases between them. CDR1 is SGHAT and CDR2 is FQNNGV in the germline V gene. In DNA, the CDR3 is TGTGCCAGCAGCTCCCGTAACCGGCGATGGGCCGGGGAGCTGTTTTTT. Its protein is CASSSRNRRWAGELFF.

This chain uses TRBV19 with TRBJ2-2; no clear D. This CDR3 contains 13 residues. Germline CDR1 reads LNHDA; CDR2 reads SQIVND (reference sequence). V was trimmed by 3 bases and J by 3 bases, leaving 5 bases between them. CDR3 sequence: CASSILDTGELFF. As DNA, the CDR3 is TGTGCCAGTAGTATTTTGGACACCGGGGAGCTGTTTTTT.

This chain uses TRBV28 with TRBJ1-3, with D tentatively TRBD1 (5 bases). From germline, CDR1 is MDHEN and CDR2 SYDVKM. This CDR3 has 16 amino acids. The ends were cut back, 6 bases at V and 0 bases at J, with 15 bases in the middle. CDR3 DNA sequence: TGTGCCAGCAGACCTCCGGGACTGAGCTCTGGAAACACCATATATTTT. This gives the protein CASRPPGLSSGNTIYF.